These T cell receptor beta chains were read from a single sample in a study of T cells after yellow fever vaccination. MiXCR was run by TCRdb on the 5' RACE reads, yielding one entry per CDR3 protein. The top ten clones hold roughly a sixth of a sample with approximately 610,000 distinct CDR3 sequences, approximately 16% of them seen once. Sequenced here: PBMCs, sampled about 5 days after the first yellow fever vaccination. All receptors come from a man aged 18 to 30 who received the YFV17D yellow fever vaccine. The CDR3 runs from the conserved cysteine through the conserved F or W. A D gene is named only where the DNA matches it firmly. Clone size is given for some rows only: seen once, a few or many times, or a class if the clone is expanded.

d_call clone_size j_call v_call cdr3_aa cdr3_nt
NA NA TRBJ2-3 TRBV20-1 CSAFEGGGGDTQYF TGCAGTGCTTTCGAGGGGGGTGGGGGAGATACGCAGTATTTT
TRBD2 NA TRBJ2-7 TRBV19 CASSIARLAGEEEQYF TGTGCCAGTAGTATAGCCCGACTAGCGGGGGAAGAAGAGCAGTACTTC
TRBD1 NA TRBJ2-5 TRBV7-3 CASSLQGGQGETQYF TGTGCCAGCAGCTTACAAGGGGGCCAGGGAGAGACCCAGTACTTC
NA few TRBJ2-5 TRBV7-9 CASRDLVETQYF TGTGCCAGCAGGGATTTAGTTGAGACCCAGTACTTC
NA NA TRBJ2-4 TRBV19 CASSISGTKNIQYF TGTGCCAGTAGTATATCAGGGACCAAAAACATTCAGTACTTC
NA NA TRBJ1-2 TRBV12-3/TRBV12-4 CASTTYSTYGYTF TGTGCCAGCACCACCTACAGCACCTATGGCTACACCTTC
NA NA TRBJ2-2 TRBV5-5 CASSIRTYSVLNTGELFF TGTGCCAGCAGCATCCGGACCTACAGCGTCCTGAACACCGGGGAGCTGTTTTTT
NA NA TRBJ2-3 TRBV20-1 CSAVAGAVSTDTQYF TGCAGTGCCGTGGCGGGGGCCGTGAGCACAGATACGCAGTATTTT
NA NA TRBJ2-3 TRBV4-1 CASSPGSVTQYF TGCGCCAGCAGTCCCGGGTCGGTTACGCAGTATTTT
NA NA TRBJ2-3 TRBV7-2 CASRGLRADTQYF TGTGCCAGCAGGGGACTCCGAGCAGATACGCAGTATTTT
TRBD1 NA TRBJ1-2 TRBV27 CASRSGGTVYGYTF TGTGCCAGCAGATCAGGGGGTACGGTCTATGGCTACACCTTC
NA few TRBJ2-5 TRBV4-3 CASSQVLRVAGTQYF TGCGCCAGCAGCCAAGTCTTAAGGGTGGCGGGGACCCAGTACTTC
NA few TRBJ2-7 TRBV15 CATSRDPGVGYEQYF TGTGCCACCAGCAGAGACCCCGGGGTGGGCTACGAGCAGTACTTC
NA NA TRBJ2-1 TRBV19 CASSIASFQEQFF TGTGCCAGTAGTATAGCCTCATTTCAGGAGCAGTTCTTC
NA few TRBJ2-2 TRBV5-1 CASRPGPHTGELFF TGCGCCAGCAGGCCCGGTCCGCACACCGGGGAGCTGTTTTTT
NA many TRBJ2-3 TRBV7-8 CASSFRDLTDTQYF TGTGCCAGCAGCTTTCGTGACCTAACAGATACGCAGTATTTT
NA few TRBJ2-3 TRBV27 CASASRPLALTDTQYF TGTGCCAGCGCTAGTCGGCCTCTCGCCCTCACAGATACGCAGTATTTT
NA NA TRBJ2-5 TRBV12-3/TRBV12-4 CASSLRGLQGGCYF TGTGCCAGCAGTTTGAGAGGTCTTCAGGGGGGATGTTACTTC
NA NA TRBJ2-7 TRBV4-3 CASSQDHRAVPYEQYF TGCGCCAGCAGCCAAGATCATCGGGCCGTACCCTACGAGCAGTACTTC
TRBD2 NA TRBJ2-5 TRBV20-1 CSALAGGAGETQYF TGCAGTGCCCTTGCCGGGGGGGCCGGGGAGACCCAGTACTTC
TRBD1 NA TRBJ1-2 TRBV28 CASSSGQGASLAYGYTF TGTGCCAGCAGTAGCGGACAGGGGGCGTCTTTGGCCTATGGCTACACCTTC
NA NA TRBJ2-2 TRBV4-3 CASSQLLAAGELFF TGCGCCAGCAGCCAACTCCTAGCTGCCGGGGAGCTGTTTTTT
NA NA TRBJ1-1 TRBV6-5 CASSYSGSGRDTEAFF TGTGCCAGCAGTTACTCAGGTTCAGGGCGGGACACTGAAGCTTTCTTT
NA few TRBJ2-3 TRBV12-5 CASGLKIESDTQYF TGTGCTAGTGGTTTGAAGATAGAATCAGATACGCAGTATTTT